Shown below are 13 T cell receptor beta chains from a single sample sequenced in a study of T cell responses to AZD1222 COVID-19 vaccine. This table comes from immunoSEQ multiplex PCR, and its TCRdb copy is limited to in-frame clones, with some not included. The sample shows 150,000 to 250,000 clones, 80% to 95% of them seen only once. The sequencing here drew on peripheral blood, taken 28 days after the second AZD1222 dose. These receptors came from an adult who received the AZD1222 COVID-19 vaccine.

The chain links TRBV7-8 to TRBJ2-3; D is possibly TRBD1 or TRBD2 (5 bases each). The CDR3 is 15 residues long. Looked up from germline, CDR1 is SGHVS and CDR2 is FQNEAQ. Between the trimmed V and J ends, which lost 5 bases and 4 bases, there was a span of 16 bases. Written as DNA, the CDR3 is TGTGCCAGCAGCCCACCGGGGCTGAGTGCAGATACGCAGTATTTT. As protein: CASSPPGLSADTQYF.

This clone has just one count. The chain uses TRBV2 and TRBJ1-5; TRBD1 might be the D (5 bases). Germline V lookup: CDR1 SNHLY, CDR2 FYNNEI. V lost 7 bases to trimming and J lost 3 bases, with 13 bases between them. This CDR3 has 14 amino acids. The CDR3 here is CASKSGQANQPQHF. The CDR3, as DNA: TGTGCCAGCAAGTCCGGACAAGCCAATCAGCCCCAGCATTTT.

The gene calls are TRBV28 and TRBJ2-1; TRBD2 aligns across 9 bases. Germline trimming cut 11 bases from V and 2 bases from J; bases unmatched to any gene: 7. The CDR3 spans 14 residues. The germline gives CDR1 MDHEN, CDR2 SYDVKM. The chain's CDR3 is CAVAGVLPYNEQFF. In DNA, the CDR3 is TGTGCCGTAGCGGGAGTATTACCCTACAATGAGCAGTTCTTC.

In this sample, this clone turned up a few times. The chain links TRBV4-2 to TRBJ2-7, with TRBD1 matching over 9 bases. V gave up 4 bases and J gave up 6 bases; unmatched junction bases: 7. The length of the CDR3 is 14 residues. In germline, CDR1 is LGHNA, CDR2 YNFKEQ. DNA of the CDR3: TGTGCCAGCAGCCGCGGACAGGGGATGGGCGAGCAGTACTTC. It encodes CASSRGQGMGEQYF.

The chain joins TRBV6-1 to TRBJ2-5, with D possibly matching TRBD2 (5 bases). Germline CDR1 is MNHNS and CDR2 is SASEGT. Trimming pared 3 bases from V and 4 bases from J, leaving 9 bases between. This CDR3 is built from 13 residues. DNA for the CDR3: TGTGCCAGCAGTGACGGGGTAGGAGAGACCCAGTACTTC. As protein: CASSDGVGETQYF.

The chain has TRBV18 and TRBJ2-5, with 10 bases aligning to TRBD1. There are 16 residues in the CDR3. Germline-derived CDR1 and CDR2 are KGHSH and LQKENI. V was pared by 6 bases and J by 2 bases, with 9 bases of the junction left unmatched. The chain's CDR3 is CASSERQGQGQETQYF. CDR3 nucleotide sequence: TGTGCCAGCTCGGAGCGACAGGGACAGGGGCAAGAGACCCAGTACTTC.

The chain links TRBV29-1 to TRBJ2-5, with D unclear. Per the germline V gene, CDR1 is SQVTM and CDR2 is ANQGSEA. V was pared by 6 bases and J by 1 base, with 9 bases between. The CDR3 consists of 12 residues. The CDR3 bases are TGCAGCGTAATAGGGCCCCAAGAGACCCAGTACTTC. Protein: CSVIGPQETQYF.

The chain is built from TRBV19 and TRBJ1-5, with 7 nucleotides matching TRBD1. Losses at the gene ends were 2 bases for V and 0 bases for J; bases not matched to a gene: 7. In germline, CDR1 is LNHDA, CDR2 SQIVND (reference sequence). CDR3 length equals 17 residues. As DNA, the CDR3 is TGTGCCAGTAGTATATGGGCGGCAGGGGGTAGCAATCAGCCCCAGCATTTT. Encoded protein: CASSIWAAGGSNQPQHF.

CDR3 sequence: CASSLSGTSGIQGEQFF. DNA of the CDR3: TGTGCCAGCAGCTTATCAGGGACTAGCGGGATACAGGGTGAGCAGTTCTTC. The chain is built from TRBV11-2 and TRBJ2-1; 13 bases match TRBD2. CDR1 SGHAT and CDR2 FQNNGV come from the germline V gene. V shed 2 bases and J 9 bases; nucleotides not matched to a gene: 10. The CDR3 is 17 residues long. The entire variable domain, with the rest obtained from reference TRBV11-2 and TRBJ2-1, is as follows: EAGVAQSPRYKIIEKRQSVAFWCNPISGHATLYWYQQILGQGPKLLIQFQNNGVVDDSQLPKDRFSAERLKGVDSTLKIQPAKLEDSAVYLCASSLSGTSGIQGEQFFGPGTRLTVL.

The chain links TRBV6-5 to TRBJ2-2, with TRBD1 matching 8 bases. Unmatched junction bases numbered 4, after V lost 5 bases and J lost 2 bases. The CDR3 has 15 amino acids. CDR1 and CDR2 (germline): MNHEY, SVGAGI. The CDR3 is CASSRQGANTGELFF. For the CDR3, the DNA is TGTGCCAGCAGTCGGCAGGGGGCCAACACCGGGGAGCTGTTTTTT.

This clone has just one count. This chain joins TRBV7-9 and TRBJ2-1; D perhaps matches TRBD2 (6 bases). Germline-derived CDR1 and CDR2 are SEHNR and FQNEAQ (reference sequence). Trimming shortened V by 5 bases and J by 0 bases, and 17 bases separated the two germline ends. CDR3 length: 17 residues. In DNA, the CDR3 is TGTGCCAGCAGCCGTGCCTCTAGCGCGAGCTCCTACAATGAGCAGTTCTTC. This translates into CASSRASSASSYNEQFF.

V gene TRBV28 combines with J gene TRBJ1-1; D not resolved. The germline gives CDR1 MDHEN, CDR2 SYDVKM. V was shortened by 6 bases and J by 3 bases, with 17 bases between the two germline ends. This CDR3 is built from 15 residues. In nucleotides, the CDR3 is TGTGCCAGCAGCCGCGGAGGGCGGTCGGACACTGAAGCTTTCTTT. Encoded protein: CASSRGGRSDTEAFF.

This clone occurred once. The chain is built from TRBV24-1 and TRBJ2-3; 10 nucleotides align to TRBD2. The CDR3 covers 19 residues. CDR1 and CDR2 (germline): KGHDR, SFDVKD. The junction had 8 bases not matched to a gene; V was cut back by 0 bases and J by 0 bases. The CDR3 loop is CATSDLQRTSGDSTDTQYF. CDR3 nucleotide sequence: TGTGCCACCAGTGATTTGCAAAGGACTAGCGGAGATAGCACAGATACGCAGTATTTT.